The 30 T cell receptor beta chains given below trace back to one sample, sequenced in a study of persistence of HIV-infected CD4 T cells. Stimulation used 8.5 to 10 ug/mL lysate from CMV-infected fibroblasts. Sorted nonresponding memory CD4+ T cells were CD40L-negative, CD69-negative, CD45RO-high. These receptors have no known antigen. Sequencing used immunoSEQ version 4 in survey mode. Some clones are missing from TCRdb's copy, which holds only in-frame ones; the method was immunoSEQ multiplex PCR. This table has over 25,000 clones, roughly four fifths appearing once. The starting material was CD4+ T cells sorted from PBMCs after roughly 18-hour stimulation, obtained from a patient who received antiretroviral therapy. The receptor source for this set is an adult man with HIV who was CMV-seropositive.

J is TRBJ1-1 and V is TRBV30; D unresolved. CDR3 length: 13 amino acids. The germline V gene encodes CDR1 GTSNPN and CDR2 SVGIG (reference sequence). Trimming left V 4 bases short and J 0 bases short, with 9 bases between. The CDR3 spells CAWKKSLNTEAFF. The CDR3 DNA is TGTGCCTGGAAAAAGTCTCTGAACACTGAAGCTTTCTTT. Full variable domain (outside the CDR3, taken from reference TRBV30 and TRBJ1-1): SQTIHQWPATLVQPVGSPLSLECTVEGTSNPNLYWYRQAAGRGLQLLFYSVGIGQISSEVPQNLSASRPQDRQFILSSKKLLLSDSGFYLCAWKKSLNTEAFFGQGTRLTVV.

The chain recombines TRBV7-8 with TRBJ2-7, with 9 bases identical to TRBD1. Germline V gives CDR1 SGHVS, CDR2 FQNEAQ. The CDR3 has 13 residues. V gave up 5 bases and J gave up 5 bases; unmatched junction bases: 4. The CDR3 region is CASSRDRVNEQYF. DNA of the CDR3: TGTGCCAGCAGCCGGGACAGGGTTAACGAGCAGTACTTC.

This clone has just one count. The V gene is TRBV12-3 or TRBV12-4, the J gene TRBJ1-2; D is unresolved. Trimming left V 6 bases short and J 5 bases short, with 13 bases between. The CDR3 length is 13 residues. The CDR3 is CASSRAGVYGYTF. DNA of the CDR3: TGTGCCAGCAGCCGGGCCGGGGTATATGGCTACACCTTC.

In its sample, this clone was seen a few times. This chain links TRBV6-2 or TRBV6-3 with TRBJ1-5; D perhaps matches TRBD1 (5 bases). CDR3 length: 15 residues. V lost 4 bases to trimming and J lost 7 bases, with 17 bases between them. CDR1 is MNHEY, CDR2 SVGEGT, per germline. CDR3 in amino acids: CASSSPQGMGQPQHF. The CDR3 region has the DNA TGTGCCAGCAGTTCCCCTCAGGGAATGGGCCAGCCCCAGCATTTT.

The rearrangement uses TRBV11-3 and TRBJ1-1; D perhaps matches TRBD1 (5 bases). Germline CDR1 reads SGHNT; CDR2 reads YENEEA. The CDR3 is 13 residues long. The germline V and J ends were trimmed by 2 bases and 8 bases, with 12 bases remaining between them. The CDR3 reads CASSLYPTEEAFF. CDR3 coding DNA: TGTGCCAGCAGCTTATACCCGACAGAGGAAGCTTTCTTT.

The genes are TRBV24-1 and TRBJ1-5, with D possibly being TRBD1 (5 bases). Germline CDR1 is KGHDR and CDR2 is SFDVKD. Between the trimmed V and J ends, which lost 1 base and 6 bases, there was a span of 6 bases. There are 13 residues in the CDR3. CDR3 in DNA: TGTGCCACCAGTGATTTTAGGGGTCAGCCCCAGCATTTT. Amino acid sequence: CATSDFRGQPQHF.

V usage is TRBV6-4 and J usage is TRBJ1-2; a weak D match, TRBD1 (6 bases). In germline, CDR1 is MRHNA, CDR2 SNTAGT. There are 13 residues in the CDR3. With 0 bases removed from V and 7 bases from J, the gap between germline ends came to 9 bases. The CDR3 protein is CASSDSGHFGYTF. Here the CDR3 DNA reads TGTGCCAGCAGTGACTCGGGACACTTTGGCTACACCTTC.

The chain joins TRBV5-1 to TRBJ2-3, with TRBD1 matching 8 bases. Germline V lookup: CDR1 SGHRS, CDR2 YFSETQ. J gave up 1 base and V 3 bases, and 7 bases lay outside the gene matches. This CDR3 spans 16 amino acids. CDR3 loop: CASSSGTGGRTDTQYF. In DNA, the CDR3 is TGCGCCAGCAGCTCAGGGACAGGAGGACGCACAGATACGCAGTATTTT.

This sequence joins TRBV5-1 and TRBJ2-7, with D maybe TRBD1 (5 bases). Trimming left V 4 bases short and J 1 base short, with 12 bases between. This CDR3 is 14 amino acids long. CDR1 and CDR2 from the germline V gene are SGHRS and YFSETQ. The CDR3 loop is CASSLLTASYEQYF. The CDR3 DNA sequence: TGCGCCAGCAGCCTTCTGACAGCATCCTACGAGCAGTACTTC. The full variable domain, rest sourced from reference TRBV5-1 and TRBJ2-7, is KAGVTQTPRYLIKTRGQQVTLSCSPISGHRSVSWYQQTPGQGLQFLFEYFSETQRNKGNFPGRFSGRQFSNSRSEMNVSTLELGDSALYLCASSLLTASYEQYFGPGTRLTVT.

V and J are TRBV7-2 and TRBJ2-7, with D perhaps matching TRBD2 (5 bases). V lost 6 bases to trimming and J lost 0 bases, with 15 bases between them. Germline CDR1 and CDR2: SGHTA and FQGNSA. CDR3 size: 15 residues. CDR3 sequence (DNA): TGTGCCAGCAGTCCCCCCCGGGGTAGCTCCTACGAGCAGTACTTC. Encoded protein: CASSPPRGSSYEQYF.

This clone was seen only once. V and J are TRBV20-1 and TRBJ2-6; perhaps TRBD1 as D (6 bases). Germline assignment: CDR1 DFQATT and CDR2 SNEGSKA (reference sequence). With 3 bases removed from V and 2 bases from J, the gap between germline ends came to 11 bases. The CDR3 runs to 15 residues. The CDR3 protein is CSASLSGAGANVLTF. The CDR3 DNA is TGCAGTGCTAGTCTTTCAGGGGCTGGGGCCAACGTCCTGACTTTC.

The chain joins TRBV7-2 to TRBJ1-1; possibly TRBD1 for D (5 bases). The germline V gene encodes CDR1 SGHTA and CDR2 FQGNSA. The CDR3 covers 15 residues. Trimming pared 0 bases from V and 6 bases from J, leaving 14 bases between. CDR3 loop: CASSLAGPGTAEAFF. The CDR3 nucleotides read TGTGCCAGCAGCTTAGCGGGCCCCGGGACCGCTGAAGCTTTCTTT. Combining the CDR3 with reference TRBV7-2 and TRBJ1-1 gives the whole variable domain GAGVSQSPSNKVTEKGKDVELRCDPISGHTALYWYRQSLGQGLEFLIYFQGNSAPDKSGLPSDRFSAERTGGSVSTLTIQRTQQEDSAVYLCASSLAGPGTAEAFFGQGTRLTVV.

This rearrangement joins TRBV10-3 to TRBJ1-6, with D possibly TRBD1 on 6 matching bases. V lost 4 bases and J 11 bases, leaving 12 bases between the germline ends. Germline assignment: CDR1 ENHRY and CDR2 SYGVKD. The CDR3 has 13 amino acids. CDR3 region: CAISGPGVPPLHF. DNA for the CDR3: TGTGCCATCAGTGGGCCAGGGGTCCCACCCCTCCACTTT.

The V and J genes are TRBV28 and TRBJ1-2; 7 bases agree with TRBD1. The V segment lost 1 base and the J segment 1 base; nucleotides outside the gene matches: 9. Germline CDR1 MDHEN, CDR2 SYDVKM. CDR3 size: 17 residues. CDR3 sequence: CASSLSDRTGFNYGYTF. The CDR3 DNA reads TGTGCCAGCAGTTTATCGGACAGGACAGGTTTTAACTATGGCTACACCTTC.

The V gene is TRBV30, the J gene TRBJ1-1, with 7 bases matching TRBD1. This CDR3 comprises 13 residues. The germline V gene encodes CDR1 GTSNPN and CDR2 SVGIG (reference sequence). V lost 7 bases, J lost 3 bases, and 8 bases stayed unmatched. CDR3 in amino acids: CAYQDRSYTEAFF. The CDR3 nucleotides are TGTGCCTACCAGGACAGGAGTTACACTGAAGCTTTCTTT.

The chain is built from TRBV7-8 and TRBJ1-6; 7 nucleotides match TRBD1. The J segment lost 9 bases and the V segment lost 5 bases, leaving 1 base of the junction unmatched. The germline gives CDR1 SGHVS, CDR2 FQNEAQ. This CDR3 is built from 12 residues. CDR3 sequence: CASSHRGSPLHF. In DNA form, the CDR3 reads TGTGCCAGCAGCCACAGGGGTTCACCCCTCCACTTT.

The chain has TRBV19 and TRBJ1-6, with D tentatively TRBD1 (5 bases). In germline, CDR1 is LNHDA, CDR2 SQIVND (reference sequence). The length of the CDR3 is 16 residues. The V end lost 3 bases, the J end lost 0 bases, and 9 bases lay between the germline ends. The chain's CDR3 is CASSMGGFSYNSPLHF. The CDR3 region has the DNA TGTGCCAGTAGTATGGGGGGTTTCTCCTATAATTCACCCCTCCACTTT.

CDR3 sequence: CASSYGTGKYEQYF. The DNA of the CDR3 is TGTGCCAGCAGTTATGGGACAGGGAAATACGAGCAGTACTTC. The V and J genes are TRBV6-5 and TRBJ2-7; 9 bases align to TRBD1. V lost 3 bases to trimming and J lost 4 bases; unmatched junction nucleotides: 4. Germline-derived CDR1 and CDR2 are MNHEY and SVGAGI. The CDR3 has 14 amino acids.

In its sample, this clone was seen a few times. This chain connects TRBV9 to TRBJ2-7, with a tentative D call TRBD1 (5 bases). This CDR3 has 14 residues. V was trimmed by 2 bases and J by 2 bases, leaving 11 bases between them. Looked up from germline, CDR1 is SGDLS and CDR2 is YYNGEE. The CDR3 DNA sequence: TGTGCCAGCAGCGTTCTGGACAAGCCCTACGAGCAGTACTTC. Translating gives CASSVLDKPYEQYF.

The chain has TRBV30 and TRBJ1-1; D is perhaps TRBD1 (6 bases). V was pared by 0 bases and J by 11 bases, with 22 bases between. The germline CDR1 and CDR2 sequences are GTSNPN and SVGIG (reference sequence). The CDR3 is 15 residues long. The CDR3 sequence: CAWSVLDINRAAAFF. CDR3 nucleotide sequence: TGTGCCTGGAGTGTACTAGACATAAACAGGGCCGCGGCTTTCTTT.

This rearrangement joins TRBV5-1 to TRBJ1-1; unclear D gene. This CDR3 has 14 residues. The V end lost 3 bases, the J end lost 6 bases, and 15 bases lay between the germline ends. CDR1 is SGHRS and CDR2 is YFSETQ in the germline V gene. CDR3: CASSSDTNAAEAFF. In DNA form, the CDR3 reads TGCGCCAGCAGCTCCGACACCAACGCGGCTGAAGCTTTCTTT.

V and J are TRBV5-1 and TRBJ1-1; TRBD1 aligns across 8 bases. Germline values: CDR1 SGHRS, CDR2 YFSETQ. The CDR3 contains 17 residues. V shed 2 bases, J shed 2 bases, and the junction held 11 bases outside the gene matches. CDR3 region: CASSFPGQGGFNTEAFF. The CDR3 DNA is TGCGCCAGCAGCTTTCCCGGACAGGGAGGCTTCAACACTGAAGCTTTCTTT. Full variable domain (missing parts from reference TRBV5-1 and TRBJ1-1): KAGVTQTPRYLIKTRGQQVTLSCSPISGHRSVSWYQQTPGQGLQFLFEYFSETQRNKGNFPGRFSGRQFSNSRSEMNVSTLELGDSALYLCASSFPGQGGFNTEAFFGQGTRLTVV.

The genes are TRBV30 and TRBJ1-4; D gene unclear. V was cut by 1 base and J by 5 bases, with 5 bases left in between. Per germline, CDR1 GTSNPN and CDR2 SVGIG (reference sequence). The CDR3 spans 12 residues. This chain's CDR3 is CAWSDRNEKLFF. CDR3 DNA: TGTGCCTGGAGTGACAGAAATGAAAAACTGTTTTTT. The full variable domain, rest sourced from reference TRBV30 and TRBJ1-4, is SQTIHQWPATLVQPVGSPLSLECTVEGTSNPNLYWYRQAAGRGLQLLFYSVGIGQISSEVPQNLSASRPQDRQFILSSKKLLLSDSGFYLCAWSDRNEKLFFGSGTQLSVL.

The chain links TRBV30 to TRBJ1-6, with D hard to call. V was clipped by 5 bases and J by 0 bases, with 17 bases between them. The CDR3 contains 17 residues. Germline V gives CDR1 GTSNPN, CDR2 SVGIG (reference sequence). The CDR3 spells CAWRWREGSSYNSPLHF. CDR3 nucleotide sequence: TGTGCCTGGCGCTGGCGAGAAGGGAGCTCCTATAATTCACCCCTCCACTTT.

The V gene is TRBV27, the J gene TRBJ2-1; 13 positions agree with TRBD2. The germline gives CDR1 MNHEY, CDR2 SMNVEV (reference sequence). With V trimmed by 10 bases and J by 6 bases, 12 bases remained unmatched. This CDR3 comprises 16 residues. CDR3 sequence (DNA): TGTGCCACCACCCAACTAGCGGGGGGGCTGGGCAATGAGCAGTTCTTC. It translates to CATTQLAGGLGNEQFF.

The chain is built from TRBV6-5 and TRBJ1-2; 7 bases line up with TRBD1. With V trimmed by 5 bases and J by 7 bases, 7 bases remained unmatched. This CDR3 has 13 residues. CDR1 and CDR2 from the germline V gene are MNHEY and SVGAGI. DNA for the CDR3: TGTGCCAGCAGTACAGGGGTGCGGAGTGGCTACACCTTC. Translating it yields CASSTGVRSGYTF.

The V gene is TRBV7-8, the J gene TRBJ2-2; 7 bases are shared with TRBD1. Germline-derived CDR1 and CDR2 are SGHVS and FQNEAQ. The CDR3 totals 15 residues. V was clipped by 4 bases and J by 3 bases; unmatched bases: 5. CDR3: CASSSWQGDTGELFF. The CDR3 DNA follows: TGTGCCAGCAGCTCTTGGCAGGGGGACACCGGGGAGCTGTTTTTT. Full variable domain (outside the CDR3, taken from reference TRBV7-8 and TRBJ2-2): GAGVSQSPRYKVAKRGQDVALRCDPISGHVSLFWYQQALGQGPEFLTYFQNEAQLDKSGLPSDRFFAERPEGSVSTLKIQRTQQEDSAVYLCASSSWQGDTGELFFGEGSRLTVL.

V and J are TRBV7-2 and TRBJ2-4; D is perhaps TRBD2 (5 bases). Trimming shortened V by 0 bases and J by 4 bases, and 16 bases separated the two germline ends. The CDR3 totals 17 residues. Germline CDR1 and CDR2: SGHTA and FQGNSA. CDR3 DNA: TGTGCCAGCAGCTTAGCCTTCGCTTGGACTGGAAAAAACATTCAGTACTTC. Protein: CASSLAFAWTGKNIQYF.

The rearrangement links TRBV5-6 to TRBJ2-7; no clear D. The V gene's germline CDR1 is SGHDT and CDR2 YYEEEE. There are 14 residues in the CDR3. Deletions cut 7 bases from V and 1 base from J, with 15 bases between. The CDR3 DNA is TGTGCCAGCGCGGAAAGGTGGGTGTCCTACGAGCAGTACTTC. This encodes CASAERWVSYEQYF.

The V call is TRBV7-9, the J call TRBJ2-5; D gene ambiguous. Trimming took off 0 bases at V and 5 bases at J, with 1 base between the two ends. The CDR3 spans 11 residues. Germline V gene lookup returns CDR1 SEHNR and CDR2 FQNEAQ (reference sequence). CDR3 DNA sequence: TGTGCCAGCAGCTTAGCTGAGACCCAGTACTTC. This encodes CASSLAETQYF.